Detailed here is one T cell receptor beta chain. As yet, its antigen is unknown. The CDR3 consists of 14 residues. CDR1 is SGHNT, CDR2 YYREEE, per germline (reference sequence). V gave up 10 bases and J gave up 6 bases; unmatched junction bases: 9. These data belong to a study of a mutant IDH1 vaccine in newly diagnosed glioma. At the level of the study: It was radiotherapy, temozolomide, or both that patients received previously, with most receiving both.

Stated time point: baseline, week 1 (first vaccination visit). As to treatment: pre-vaccination baseline after standard-of-care therapy. Donors had new WHO grade 3 or 4 IDH1-mutant, ATRX-lost astrocytomas. Assay used: immunoSEQ multiplex PCR; TCRdb lists only in-frame clones, some missing. The table lists nearly 70,000 clones, 79% of them singletons. Study-wide results and limits: The vaccine induced immune responses, and these occurred in around 93% of patients.

Specimen: PBMCs, collected from a glioma patient treated with radiotherapy, temozolomide or both. V usage is TRBV5-4 and J usage is TRBJ2-2, with 10 bases that match TRBD2. The TCR sequence derives from a man in his forties or fifties with glioma. The DNA of the CDR3 is TGTGCCGGCATACTAGCGGGAAGACCCGGGGAGCTGTTTTTT. Protein: CAGILAGRPGELFF. The entire variable domain, with the rest obtained from reference TRBV5-4 and TRBJ2-2, is as follows: ETGVTQSPTHLIKTRGQQVTLRCSSQSGHNTVSWYQQALGQGPQFIFQYYREEENGRGNFPPRFSGLQFPNYSSELNVNALELDDSALYLCAGILAGRPGELFFGEGSRLTVL.